The text below deals with one T cell receptor (beta chain). The antigen is unknown. The data stem from a study of blood T cells in healthy people across ages. General study findings and limits: Diversity estimates from one million T cells were considered underestimates. Significant beta diversity loss was already apparent by age 40, declining roughly linearly. When set beside aged donors, long-lived donors presented more naive CD4+ cells and higher diversity.

A minimum of 6.5 million PBMCs was isolated per sample. The authors ran a second PCR of about 6 to 12 cycles using a sample-barcoded 5' primer and a J-beta primer mix. TCRdb analysed the 5' RACE reads with MiXCR anew, one entry per CDR3 protein. The repertoire includes about 600,000 distinct CDR3 sequences, roughly 43% of them detected once, and about 22% sits in the top ten. The CDR3 has 17 amino acids. Germline V gene data show CDR1 as MNHNY and CDR2 as SVGAGI (reference sequence). The sample comprised blood. The TCR originated in a man older than 75 in good health. V is TRBV6-6 and J is TRBJ2-5; TRBD2 agrees at 12 bases. The J call may be faulty, since TRBJ2-7 better matches the DNA end. CDR3 sequence: CASSTDSTSGRLYEQYF. CDR3 DNA: TGTGCCAGCAGCACGGACAGTACTAGCGGGAGGTTATACGAGCAGTACTTC.